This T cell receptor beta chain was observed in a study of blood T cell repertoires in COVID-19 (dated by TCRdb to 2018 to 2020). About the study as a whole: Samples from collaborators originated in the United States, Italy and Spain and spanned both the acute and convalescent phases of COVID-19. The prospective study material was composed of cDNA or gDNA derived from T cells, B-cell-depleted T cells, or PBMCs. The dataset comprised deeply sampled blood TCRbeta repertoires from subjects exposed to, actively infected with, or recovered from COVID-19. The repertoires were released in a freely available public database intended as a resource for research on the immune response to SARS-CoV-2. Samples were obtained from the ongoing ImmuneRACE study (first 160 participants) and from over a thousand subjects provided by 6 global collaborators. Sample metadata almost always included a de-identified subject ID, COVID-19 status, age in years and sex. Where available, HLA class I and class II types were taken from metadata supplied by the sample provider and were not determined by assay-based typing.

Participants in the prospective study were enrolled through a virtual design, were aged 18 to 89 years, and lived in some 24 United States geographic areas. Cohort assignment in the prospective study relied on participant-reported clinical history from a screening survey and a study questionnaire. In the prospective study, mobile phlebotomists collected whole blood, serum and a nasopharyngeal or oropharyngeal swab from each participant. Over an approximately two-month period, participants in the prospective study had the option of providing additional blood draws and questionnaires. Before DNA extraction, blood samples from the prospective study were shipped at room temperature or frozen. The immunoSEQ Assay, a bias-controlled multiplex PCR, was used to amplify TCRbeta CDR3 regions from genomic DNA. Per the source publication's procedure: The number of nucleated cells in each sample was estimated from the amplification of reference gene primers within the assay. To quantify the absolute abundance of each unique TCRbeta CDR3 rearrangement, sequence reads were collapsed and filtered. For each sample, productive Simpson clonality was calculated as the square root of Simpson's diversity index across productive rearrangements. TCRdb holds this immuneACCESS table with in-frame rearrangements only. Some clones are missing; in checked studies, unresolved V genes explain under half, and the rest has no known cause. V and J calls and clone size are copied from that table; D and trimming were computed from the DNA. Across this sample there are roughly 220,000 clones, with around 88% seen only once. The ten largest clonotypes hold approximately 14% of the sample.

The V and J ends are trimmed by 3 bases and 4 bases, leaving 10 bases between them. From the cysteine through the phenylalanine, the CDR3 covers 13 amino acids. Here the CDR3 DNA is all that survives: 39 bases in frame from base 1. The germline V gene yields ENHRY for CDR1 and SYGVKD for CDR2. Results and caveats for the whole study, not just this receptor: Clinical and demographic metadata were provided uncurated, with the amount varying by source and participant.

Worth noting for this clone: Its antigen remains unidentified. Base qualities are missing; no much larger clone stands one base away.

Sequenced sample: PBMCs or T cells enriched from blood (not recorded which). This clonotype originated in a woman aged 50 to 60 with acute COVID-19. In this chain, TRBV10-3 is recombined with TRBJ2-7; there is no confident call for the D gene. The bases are TGTGCCATCAGTGACCCCCGGGTATACGAGCAGTACTTC. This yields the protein CAISDPRVYEQYF.